These 25 T cell receptor beta chains originate from one sample sequenced in a study of early T cells in non-severe SARS-CoV-2 infection. TCRdb re-called the 5' RACE reads with MiXCR, one entry per CDR3 protein. The table lists 30,000 or so distinct CDR3 sequences, approximately 5.1% of them singletons. Specimen: whole blood. The receptor source for this set is an adult who was a healthcare worker with PCR-confirmed SARS-CoV-2 infection or an uninfected control (not recorded which).

This clonotype was counted ten times or more. The chain couples TRBV5-1 to TRBJ2-7; D is unclear. Trimming stripped 5 bases from V and 4 bases from J, with 16 bases between. Germline V gene data show CDR1 as SGHRS and CDR2 as YFSETQ. The CDR3 runs 14 residues. The CDR3 DNA is TGCGCCAGCAGTTTCAGCCTAGTGGGGTACGAGCAGTACTTC. This sequence encodes CASSFSLVGYEQYF.

The V call is TRBV7-9, the J call TRBJ2-7, with 9 positions matching TRBD2. After removal of 1 base from V and 7 bases from J, the junction contained 8 bases not matched to a gene. This CDR3 spans 15 amino acids. The V gene's germline CDR1 is SEHNR and CDR2 FQNEAQ (reference sequence). The CDR3 DNA is TGTGCCAGCAGCTTAGTGTCTAGCGGGGCCTGGGAGCAGTACTTC. This sequence encodes CASSLVSSGAWEQYF.

Only a few counts were recorded for this clonotype. V usage is TRBV28 and J usage is TRBJ2-5; maybe TRBD1 (6 bases). Germline V lookup: CDR1 MDHEN, CDR2 SYDVKM. V lost 7 bases, J lost 6 bases, and 21 bases lay in between. The CDR3 loop spans 15 amino acids. CDR3 nucleotides: TGTGCCAGCACTCCGGACAGTTCATCGGCAAAGACCCAGTACTTC. Residues: CASTPDSSSAKTQYF.

This clonotype was found many times. The J gene is TRBJ1-1, the V gene TRBV4-3; TRBD1 might be the D (6 bases). CDR3 size: 17 residues. V gave up 0 bases and J gave up 1 base, with 15 bases separating them. CDR1 and CDR2 from the germline V gene are LGHNA and YSLEER. The CDR3 spells CASSQDIRGGKNTEAFF. In DNA form, the CDR3 reads TGCGCCAGCAGCCAAGATATCCGCGGGGGCAAGAACACTGAAGCTTTCTTT.

The table lists this clonotype with many counts. The V and J genes are TRBV7-8 and TRBJ2-2, with a weak D call TRBD1 (5 bases). V was trimmed by 6 bases and J by 2 bases, leaving 16 bases between them. In germline, CDR1 is SGHVS, CDR2 FQNEAQ. The CDR3 sequence is 16 residues long. For the CDR3, the DNA is TGTGCCAGCAGACGAACGAGAGACAGTAACACCGGGGAGCTGTTTTTT. Translating it yields CASRRTRDSNTGELFF.

In this sample, this clonotype turned up many times. The rearrangement uses TRBV19 and TRBJ1-6, with D possibly TRBD1 on 5 matching bases. V was shortened by 2 bases and J by 7 bases, with 12 bases between the two germline ends. CDR1 is LNHDA and CDR2 is SQIVND in the germline V gene (reference sequence). The CDR3 covers 15 residues. This CDR3 reads CASSIIGQSNSPLHF. In DNA form, the CDR3 reads TGTGCCAGTAGTATAATAGGACAAAGCAATTCACCCCTCCACTTT.

This clonotype was observed a single time. A much more abundant neighbour one base away suggests this may be a read error. The chain links TRBV4-1 to TRBJ2-3; a possible D gene is TRBD1 (5 bases). The germline CDR1 and CDR2 sequences are MGHRA and YSYEKL. Trimming removed 5 bases from V and 2 bases from J, with 17 bases in between. The CDR3 totals 16 residues. This CDR3 is CASSALYRKNTDTQYF. The CDR3 region has the DNA TGCGCCAGCAGCGCTCTCTACAGGAAAAACACAGATACGCAGTATTTT.

This clonotype was seen ten or more times. The rearrangement uses TRBV3-1 and TRBJ2-7; the D gene is possibly TRBD2 (5 bases). There are 15 residues in the CDR3. Germline V gives CDR1 LGHDT, CDR2 YNNKEL (reference sequence). Trimming took off 0 bases at V and 5 bases at J, with 14 bases between the two ends. Here the CDR3 reads CASSQEVSLVDEQYF. In nucleotides, the CDR3 is TGTGCCAGCAGCCAAGAAGTTTCACTAGTTGACGAGCAGTACTTC.

The table lists this clonotype with many counts. V and J are TRBV29-1 and TRBJ1-1; tentative D call: TRBD1 (5 bases). From germline, CDR1 is SQVTM and CDR2 ANQGSEA. The CDR3 is made up of 13 amino acids. Trimming shortened V by 5 bases and J by 4 bases, and 14 bases separated the two germline ends. DNA for the CDR3: TGCAGCGTTACAGGCCGGCGGGTCACTGAAGCTTTCTTT. This sequence encodes CSVTGRRVTEAFF.

The chain links TRBV7-8 to TRBJ2-5; D is uncertain. The ends were cut back, 0 bases at V and 5 bases at J, with 13 bases in the middle. The CDR3 is 15 residues long. Germline V gene lookup returns CDR1 SGHVS and CDR2 FQNEAQ. In DNA form, the CDR3 reads TGTGCCAGCAGCTTAGCGCCTGGGGTTCCGGAGACCCAGTACTTC. Its protein product is CASSLAPGVPETQYF.

In this sample, this clonotype turned up many times. The chain uses TRBV20-1 and TRBJ2-3; 10 positions match TRBD2. The CDR3 has 16 amino acids. V dropped 1 base and J dropped 4; count of bases not matched to a gene: 8. Germline-derived CDR1 and CDR2 are DFQATT and SNEGSKA (reference sequence). CDR3 loop: CSARAHSGRFSDTQYF. The CDR3 DNA reads TGCAGTGCTAGAGCCCATAGCGGGAGGTTTTCAGATACGCAGTATTTT.

Many counts were recorded for this clonotype. The gene calls are TRBV12-3 or TRBV12-4 and TRBJ2-7; TRBD1 matches 10 bases. The length of the CDR3 is 14 residues. J was trimmed by 6 bases and V by 4 bases; bases with no gene match: 6. The CDR3 protein is CASSSRDRGPEQYF. The CDR3 nucleotides read TGTGCCAGCAGTTCCCGGGACAGGGGCCCCGAGCAGTACTTC.

The chain uses TRBV5-4 and TRBJ2-1, with D unresolved. This CDR3 is built from 12 residues. V lost 1 base and J 5 bases, leaving 4 bases between the germline ends. CDR1 and CDR2 from the germline V gene are SGHNT and YYREEE (reference sequence). This chain's CDR3 is CASSLKHNEQFF. The DNA for the CDR3 is TGTGCCAGCAGCTTGAAGCACAATGAGCAGTTCTTC. Together with reference TRBV5-4 and TRBJ2-1, the CDR3 gives the full variable domain: ETGVTQSPTHLIKTRGQQVTLRCSSQSGHNTVSWYQQALGQGPQFIFQYYREEENGRGNFPPRFSGLQFPNYSSELNVNALELDDSALYLCASSLKHNEQFFGPGTRLTVL.

This clonotype is medium-sized (0.01 to 0.1%) in the sample. The chain couples TRBV2 to TRBJ2-4; D is perhaps TRBD1 or TRBD2 (5 bases each). Trimming took off 4 bases at V and 7 bases at J, with 14 bases between the two ends. The CDR3 is 14 amino acids. Germline CDR1 SNHLY, CDR2 FYNNEI. In DNA form, the CDR3 reads TGTGCCAGCAGTGCTGGGGACCCGAGGAACATTCAGTACTTC. It is translated as CASSAGDPRNIQYF.

At least ten counts were recorded for this clonotype. The V gene is TRBV20-1, the J gene TRBJ1-1; TRBD1 is a possible D gene (6 bases). Per germline, CDR1 DFQATT and CDR2 SNEGSKA (reference sequence). V lost 2 bases to trimming and J lost 6 bases, with 25 bases between them. The CDR3 extends over 17 amino acids. In DNA, the CDR3 is TGCAGTGCTAGACGTTCAGGGGCGCTGAGGCTTATCGCTGAAGCTTTCTTT. This gives the protein CSARRSGALRLIAEAFF.

Ten or more counts support this clonotype. V usage is TRBV7-9 and J usage is TRBJ1-1; no clear D gene. The CDR3 consists of 11 residues. Per the germline V gene, CDR1 is SEHNR and CDR2 is FQNEAQ (reference sequence). The germline V and J ends were trimmed by 6 bases and 2 bases, with 4 bases remaining between them. The CDR3 nucleotides read TGTGCCAGCAGGGGAAACACTGAAGCTTTCTTT. Translation: CASRGNTEAFF.

This clonotype showed up many times. This rearrangement joins TRBV7-9 to TRBJ2-7; 7 nucleotides agree with TRBD1. Germline assignment: CDR1 SEHNR and CDR2 FQNEAQ (reference sequence). This CDR3 has 14 amino acids. Germline trimming cut 0 bases from V and 5 bases from J; bases unmatched to any gene: 4. The CDR3 here is CASSLARQGDEQYF. CDR3 bases: TGTGCCAGCAGCTTAGCGCGGCAGGGGGACGAGCAGTACTTC.

V and J are TRBV18 and TRBJ2-1; D tentatively reads TRBD1 or TRBD2 (5 bases each). With 3 bases removed from V and 9 bases from J, the gap between germline ends came to 18 bases. Germline assignment: CDR1 KGHSH and CDR2 LQKENI. This CDR3 contains 15 residues. CDR3 residues: CASSPGRPGAIEQFF. The CDR3 nucleotides read TGTGCCAGCTCACCGGGGCGGCCCGGGGCGATTGAGCAGTTCTTC.

This clonotype was counted ten times or more. The V and J genes are TRBV6-2 or TRBV6-3 and TRBJ2-1, with D perhaps matching TRBD1 or TRBD2 (5 bases each). The germline V and J ends were trimmed by 4 bases and 0 bases, with 13 bases remaining between them. Germline-derived CDR1 and CDR2 are MNHEY and SVGEGT. The CDR3 totals 16 residues. For the CDR3, the DNA is TGTGCCAGCAGTTCCCCTCGGGGACGCTCCTACAATGAGCAGTTCTTC. Protein sequence: CASSSPRGRSYNEQFF.

This clonotype was recorded at least ten times. This chain links TRBV29-1 with TRBJ2-7; 7 bases line up with TRBD2. With V trimmed by 4 bases and J by 5 bases, 5 bases remained unmatched. The CDR3 is made up of 12 amino acids. The germline V gene has CDR1 SQVTM and CDR2 ANQGSEA. CDR3 DNA sequence: TGCAGCGTTGCCGTACGGGGGGACGAGCAGTACTTC. The encoded protein is CSVAVRGDEQYF.

The J gene is TRBJ2-1, the V gene TRBV2; 8 bases fit TRBD2. The CDR3 extends over 14 amino acids. Unmatched junction bases numbered 7, after V lost 8 bases and J lost 4 bases. Germline loops: CDR1 SNHLY, CDR2 FYNNEI. The CDR3 is CASSPSGYYNEQFF. DNA for the CDR3: TGTGCCAGCTCCCCTAGCGGGTATTACAATGAGCAGTTCTTC.

This sequence joins TRBV12-3 or TRBV12-4 and TRBJ1-4; 9 nucleotides match TRBD1. This CDR3 is 14 amino acids long. The ends lost 6 bases at V and 10 bases at J; junction bases unmatched: 9. The CDR3 region is CASRAQGASRKLFF. CDR3 nucleotides: TGTGCCAGCAGGGCACAGGGGGCCTCCAGAAAACTGTTTTTT.

This clonotype was seen ten or more times. V is TRBV15 and J is TRBJ2-5; 10 bases align to TRBD2. The CDR3 is 16 residues long. Germline V CDR1 and CDR2: LNHNV, YYDKDF (reference sequence). The ends lost 1 base at V and 5 bases at J; junction bases unmatched: 7. CDR3 sequence: CATSRVETSGWETQYF. The DNA of the CDR3 is TGTGCCACCAGCAGAGTTGAGACTAGCGGGTGGGAGACCCAGTACTTC.

This clonotype was detected ten times or more. V and J are TRBV24-1 and TRBJ1-1, with 10 bases fitting TRBD1. Germline V gives CDR1 KGHDR, CDR2 SFDVKD. Losses at the gene ends were 3 bases for V and 7 bases for J; bases not matched to a gene: 7. The CDR3 contains 15 residues. In DNA, the CDR3 is TGTGCCACCAGTGATCCCGGGACAGGGGATGGTGAAGCTTTCTTT. It is translated as CATSDPGTGDGEAFF.

This clonotype was counted between two and nine times. The chain combines TRBV7-2 with TRBJ2-3; D gene unclear. The CDR3 consists of 14 residues. V was clipped by 3 bases and J by 0 bases, with 7 bases between them. The germline V gene has CDR1 SGHTA and CDR2 FQGNSA. DNA of the CDR3: TGTGCCAGCAGCTTTTACTCTAGCACAGATACGCAGTATTTT. Translated: CASSFYSSTDTQYF.